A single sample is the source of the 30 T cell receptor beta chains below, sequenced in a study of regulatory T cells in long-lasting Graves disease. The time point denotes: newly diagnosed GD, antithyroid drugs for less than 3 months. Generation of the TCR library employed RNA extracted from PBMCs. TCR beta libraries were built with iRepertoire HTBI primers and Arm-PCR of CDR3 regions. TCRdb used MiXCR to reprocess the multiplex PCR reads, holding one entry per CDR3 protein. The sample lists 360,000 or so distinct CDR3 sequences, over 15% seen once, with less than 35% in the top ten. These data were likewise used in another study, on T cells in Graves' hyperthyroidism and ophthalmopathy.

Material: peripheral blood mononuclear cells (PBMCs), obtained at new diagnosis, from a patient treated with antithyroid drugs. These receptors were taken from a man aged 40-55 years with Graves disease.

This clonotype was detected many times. Written as DNA, the CDR3 is TGCAGCGGACTAGCGGGGGTTGGAGATACGCAGTATTTT. Its translation: CSGLAGVGDTQYF. This sequence joins TRBV29-1 and TRBJ2-3, with 12 positions matching TRBD2. Trimming took 7 bases from V and 5 from J; bases not matched to a gene: 4. CDR3 length: 13 residues. Germline CDR1 and CDR2: SQVTM and ANQGSEA.

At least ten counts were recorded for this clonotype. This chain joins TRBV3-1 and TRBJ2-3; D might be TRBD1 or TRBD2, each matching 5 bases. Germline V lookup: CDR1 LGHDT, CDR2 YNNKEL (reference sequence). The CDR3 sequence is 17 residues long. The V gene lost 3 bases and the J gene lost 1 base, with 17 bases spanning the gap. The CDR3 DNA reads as TGTGCCAGCAGCCAGGATGAGGGGCTATGGGGCACAGATACGCAGTATTTT. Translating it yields CASSQDEGLWGTDTQYF.

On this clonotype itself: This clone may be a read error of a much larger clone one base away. The CDR3: CASSEAGSYYEQYF. CDR3 coding DNA: TGTGCCAGCAGTGAAGCAGGCAGTTACTACGAGCAGTACTTC. The chain links TRBV6-1 to TRBJ2-7; no reliable D call. Trimming pared 0 bases from V and 3 bases from J, leaving 9 bases between. The CDR3 consists of 14 residues. Germline V lookup: CDR1 MNHNS, CDR2 SASEGT.

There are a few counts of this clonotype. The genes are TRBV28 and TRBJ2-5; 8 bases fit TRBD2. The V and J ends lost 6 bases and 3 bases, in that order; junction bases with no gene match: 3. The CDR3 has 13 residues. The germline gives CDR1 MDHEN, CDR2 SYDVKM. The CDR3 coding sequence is TGTGCCAGCAGGCGGGGGGTGGAAGAGACCCAGTACTTC. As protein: CASRRGVEETQYF.

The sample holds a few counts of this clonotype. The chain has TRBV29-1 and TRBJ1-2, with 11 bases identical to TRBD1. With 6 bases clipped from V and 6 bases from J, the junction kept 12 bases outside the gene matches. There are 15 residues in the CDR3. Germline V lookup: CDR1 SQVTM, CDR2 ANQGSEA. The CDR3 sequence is CSVRDRGTHNDGYTF. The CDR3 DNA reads TGCAGCGTCCGGGACAGGGGGACTCACAACGATGGCTACACCTTC.

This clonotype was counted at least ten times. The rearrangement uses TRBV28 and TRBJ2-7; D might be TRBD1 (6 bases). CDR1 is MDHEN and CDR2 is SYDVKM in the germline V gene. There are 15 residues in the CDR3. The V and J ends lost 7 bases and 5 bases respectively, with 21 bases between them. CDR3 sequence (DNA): TGTGCCAGCACCACCGAGGGGGTTGCGGTCGACGAGCAGTACTTC. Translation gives CASTTEGVAVDEQYF. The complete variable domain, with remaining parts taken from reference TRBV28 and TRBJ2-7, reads DVKVTQSSRYLVKRTGEKVFLECVQDMDHENMFWYRQDPGLGLRLIYFSYDVKMKEKGDIPEGYSVSREKKERFSLILESASTNQTSMYLCASTTEGVAVDEQYFGPGTRLTVT.

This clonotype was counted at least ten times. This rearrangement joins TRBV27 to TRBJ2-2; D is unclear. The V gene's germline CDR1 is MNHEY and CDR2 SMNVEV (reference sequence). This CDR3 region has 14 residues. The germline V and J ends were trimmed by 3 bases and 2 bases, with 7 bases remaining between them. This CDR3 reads CASSFSRNTGELFF. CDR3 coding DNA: TGTGCCAGCAGTTTCTCCAGAAACACCGGGGAGCTGTTTTTT.

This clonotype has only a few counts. DNA for the CDR3: TGTGCCAGCAGCTTAGCAGGGGTCCAAAACATTCAGTACTTC. Its protein product is CASSLAGVQNIQYF. The chain uses TRBV11-2 and TRBJ2-4, with D perhaps TRBD1 (6 bases). V was clipped by 1 base and J by 5 bases, with 9 bases between them. Germline values: CDR1 SGHAT, CDR2 FQNNGV. This CDR3 is 14 amino acids long. Supplemented by reference TRBV11-2 and TRBJ2-4, the full variable domain reads EAGVAQSPRYKIIEKRQSVAFWCNPISGHATLYWYQQILGQGPKLLIQFQNNGVVDDSQLPKDRFSAERLKGVDSTLKIQPAKLEDSAVYLCASSLAGVQNIQYFGAGTRLSVL.

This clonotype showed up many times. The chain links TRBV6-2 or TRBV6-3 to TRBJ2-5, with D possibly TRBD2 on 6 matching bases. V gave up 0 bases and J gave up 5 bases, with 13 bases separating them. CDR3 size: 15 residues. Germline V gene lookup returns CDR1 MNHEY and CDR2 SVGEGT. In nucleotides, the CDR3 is TGTGCCAGCAGTTACTCGGGAGGTCTCCGGGAGACCCAGTACTTC. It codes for CASSYSGGLRETQYF.

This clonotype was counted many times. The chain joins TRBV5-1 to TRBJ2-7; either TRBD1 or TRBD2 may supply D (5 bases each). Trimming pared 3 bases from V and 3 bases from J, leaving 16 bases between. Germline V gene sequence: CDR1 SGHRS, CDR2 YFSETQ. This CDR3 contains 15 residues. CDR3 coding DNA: TGCGCCAGCAGCTACTCGGGACCCCGAATCTACGAGCAGTACTTC. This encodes CASSYSGPRIYEQYF.

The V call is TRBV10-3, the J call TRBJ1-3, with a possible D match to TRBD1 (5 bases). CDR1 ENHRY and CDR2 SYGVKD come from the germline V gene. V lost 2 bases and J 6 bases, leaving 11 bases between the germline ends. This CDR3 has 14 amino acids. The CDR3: CAISEPRQINTIYF. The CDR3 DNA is TGTGCCATCAGTGAGCCGCGACAGATAAACACCATATATTTT.

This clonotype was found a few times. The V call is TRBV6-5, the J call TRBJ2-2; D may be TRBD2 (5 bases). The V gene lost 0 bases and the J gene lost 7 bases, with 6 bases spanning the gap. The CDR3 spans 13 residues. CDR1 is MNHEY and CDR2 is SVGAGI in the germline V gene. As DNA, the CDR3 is TGTGCCAGCAGTTACTCGGGAGTCGGGGAGCTGTTTTTT. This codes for CASSYSGVGELFF.

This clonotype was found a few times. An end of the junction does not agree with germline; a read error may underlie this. CDR3 in DNA: TGTGCCAGCAGTTTCCGGGGTCCTTCCTACAGTGAGCAGTTCTTC. Translating it yields CASSFRGPSYSEQFF. The V call is TRBV28, the J call TRBJ2-1; a weak D match, TRBD2 (5 bases). This CDR3 is built from 15 residues. The germline CDR1 and CDR2 sequences are MDHEN and SYDVKM.

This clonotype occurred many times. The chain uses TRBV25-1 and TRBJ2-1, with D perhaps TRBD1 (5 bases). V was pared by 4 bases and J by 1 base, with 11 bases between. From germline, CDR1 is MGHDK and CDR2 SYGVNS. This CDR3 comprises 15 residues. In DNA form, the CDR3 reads TGTGCCAGCAGTGTCCAGGGTGGGTCCTACAATGAGCAGTTCTTC. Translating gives CASSVQGGSYNEQFF.

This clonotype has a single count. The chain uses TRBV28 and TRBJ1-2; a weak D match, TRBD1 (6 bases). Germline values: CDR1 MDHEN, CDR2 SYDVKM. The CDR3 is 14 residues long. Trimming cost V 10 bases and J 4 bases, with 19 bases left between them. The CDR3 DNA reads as TGTGCCATCAAAAGGACAGTTATGGCCTATGGCTACACCTTC. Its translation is CAIKRTVMAYGYTF.

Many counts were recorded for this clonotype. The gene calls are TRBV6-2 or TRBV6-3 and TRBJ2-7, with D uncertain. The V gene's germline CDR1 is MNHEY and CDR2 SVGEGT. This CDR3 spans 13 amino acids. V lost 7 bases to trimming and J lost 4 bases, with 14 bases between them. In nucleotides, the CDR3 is TGTGCCAGCATCTACCCGGGCCGGTACGAGCAGTACTTC. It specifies CASIYPGRYEQYF.

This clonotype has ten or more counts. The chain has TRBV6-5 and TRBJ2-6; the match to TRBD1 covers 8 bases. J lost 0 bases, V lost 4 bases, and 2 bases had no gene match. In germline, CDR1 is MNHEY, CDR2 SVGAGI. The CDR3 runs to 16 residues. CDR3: CASSFTGGSGANVLTF. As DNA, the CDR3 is TGTGCCAGCAGTTTTACAGGGGGCTCTGGGGCCAACGTCCTGACTTTC.

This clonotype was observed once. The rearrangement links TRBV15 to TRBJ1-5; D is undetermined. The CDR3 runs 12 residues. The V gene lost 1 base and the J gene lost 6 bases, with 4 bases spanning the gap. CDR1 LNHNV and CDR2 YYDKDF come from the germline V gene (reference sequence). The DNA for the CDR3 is TGTGCCACCAGCAGAGGGTTTCAGCCCCAGCATTTT. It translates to CATSRGFQPQHF. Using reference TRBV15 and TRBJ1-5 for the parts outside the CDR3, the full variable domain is DAMVIQNPRYQVTQFGKPVTLSCSQTLNHNVMYWYQQKSSQAPKLLFHYYDKDFNNEADTPDNFQSRRPNTSFCFLDIRSPGLGDTAMYLCATSRGFQPQHFGDGTRLSIL.

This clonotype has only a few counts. The CDR3 nucleotides read TGTGCCACCTCTAGGAACGGGGGCGAGTCGCAGTATTTT. As protein: CATSRNGGESQYF. The J gene is TRBJ2-3, the V gene TRBV19; D is tentatively TRBD1 or TRBD2 (6 bases each). The CDR3 loop spans 13 amino acids. Germline assignment: CDR1 LNHDA and CDR2 SQIVND (reference sequence). Trimming shortened V by 10 bases and J by 10 bases, and 21 bases separated the two germline ends.

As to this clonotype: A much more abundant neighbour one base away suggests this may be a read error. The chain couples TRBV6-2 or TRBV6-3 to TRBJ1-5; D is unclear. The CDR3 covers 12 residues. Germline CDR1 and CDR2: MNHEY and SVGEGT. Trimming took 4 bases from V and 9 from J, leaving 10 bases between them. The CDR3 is CASSSNLGPQHF. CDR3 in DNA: TGTGCCAGCAGTTCCAATCTGGGGCCCCAGCATTTT.

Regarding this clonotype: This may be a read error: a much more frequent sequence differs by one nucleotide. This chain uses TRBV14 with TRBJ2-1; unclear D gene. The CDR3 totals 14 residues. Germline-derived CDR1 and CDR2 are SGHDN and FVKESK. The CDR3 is CASSQDLGQVWRYF. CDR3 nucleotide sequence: TGTGCCAGCAGCCAAGATCTCGGGCAGGTTTGGCGGTACTTC.

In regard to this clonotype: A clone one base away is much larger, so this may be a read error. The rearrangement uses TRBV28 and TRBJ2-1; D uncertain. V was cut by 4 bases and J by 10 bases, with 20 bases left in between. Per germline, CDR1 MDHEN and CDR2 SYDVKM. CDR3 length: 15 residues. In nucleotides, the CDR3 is TGTGCCAGCAGTTACTCTCGAAGGAGAGCCTACGAGCAGTTCTTC. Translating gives CASSYSRRRAYEQFF. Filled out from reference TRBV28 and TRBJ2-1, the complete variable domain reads DVKVTQSSRYLVKRTGEKVFLECVQDMDHENMFWYRQDPGLGLRLIYFSYDVKMKEKGDIPEGYSVSREKKERFSLILESASTNQTSMYLCASSYSRRRAYEQFFGPGTRLTVL.

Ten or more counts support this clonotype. The CDR3, as DNA: TGTGCCAGCAGTTCAGCGACAGGTTCCGGGGAGCTGTTTTTT. Protein product: CASSSATGSGELFF. The chain is built from TRBV28 and TRBJ2-2; a possible D gene is TRBD1 (6 bases). Trimming took 4 bases from V and 6 from J, leaving 12 bases between them. From germline, CDR1 is MDHEN and CDR2 SYDVKM. The CDR3 loop spans 14 amino acids.

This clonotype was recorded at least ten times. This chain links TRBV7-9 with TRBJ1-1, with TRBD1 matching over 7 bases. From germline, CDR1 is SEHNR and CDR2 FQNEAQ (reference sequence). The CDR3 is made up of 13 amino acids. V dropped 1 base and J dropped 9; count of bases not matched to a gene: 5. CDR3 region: CASSLVGQIKAFF. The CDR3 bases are TGTGCCAGCAGCTTAGTGGGACAGATAAAAGCTTTCTTT.

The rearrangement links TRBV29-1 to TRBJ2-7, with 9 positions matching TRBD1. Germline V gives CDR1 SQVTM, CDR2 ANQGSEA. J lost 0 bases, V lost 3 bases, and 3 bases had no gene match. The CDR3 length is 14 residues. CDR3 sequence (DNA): TGCAGCGTTGATGGGACAGGGAGCTCCTACGAGCAGTACTTC. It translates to CSVDGTGSSYEQYF.

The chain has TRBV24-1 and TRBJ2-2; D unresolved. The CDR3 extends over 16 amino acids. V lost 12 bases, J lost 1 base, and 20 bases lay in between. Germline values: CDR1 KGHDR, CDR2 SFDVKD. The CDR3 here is CAPRRSLVENTGELFF. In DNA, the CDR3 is TGTGCCCCTCGAAGGAGCCTAGTCGAGAACACCGGGGAGCTGTTTTTT.

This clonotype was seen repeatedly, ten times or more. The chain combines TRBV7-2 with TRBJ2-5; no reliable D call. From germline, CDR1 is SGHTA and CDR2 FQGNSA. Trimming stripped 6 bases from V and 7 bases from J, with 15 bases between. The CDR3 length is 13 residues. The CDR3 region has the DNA TGTGCCAGCAGTCCGCTCCCAGTCCGGACCCAGTACTTC. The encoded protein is CASSPLPVRTQYF.

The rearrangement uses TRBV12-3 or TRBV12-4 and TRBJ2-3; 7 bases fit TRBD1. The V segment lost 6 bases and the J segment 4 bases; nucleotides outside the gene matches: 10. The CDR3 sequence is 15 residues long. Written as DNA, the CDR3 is TGTGCCAGCAGCAGGTCCAGGGGGATGGCAGATACGCAGTATTTT. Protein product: CASSRSRGMADTQYF.

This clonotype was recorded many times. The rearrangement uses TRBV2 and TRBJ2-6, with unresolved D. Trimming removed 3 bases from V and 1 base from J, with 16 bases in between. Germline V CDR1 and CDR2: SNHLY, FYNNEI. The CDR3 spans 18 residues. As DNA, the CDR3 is TGTGCCAGCAGTGATTTGGGTATTGCCGGGTCTGGGGCCAACGTCCTGACTTTC. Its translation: CASSDLGIAGSGANVLTF.

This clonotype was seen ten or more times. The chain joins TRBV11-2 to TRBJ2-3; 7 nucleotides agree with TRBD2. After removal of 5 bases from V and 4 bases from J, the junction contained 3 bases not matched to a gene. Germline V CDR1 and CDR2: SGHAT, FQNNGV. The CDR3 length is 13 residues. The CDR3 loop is CASSRGLADTQYF. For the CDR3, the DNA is TGTGCCAGCAGCCGTGGACTAGCAGATACGCAGTATTTT. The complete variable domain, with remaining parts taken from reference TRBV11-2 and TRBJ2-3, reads EAGVAQSPRYKIIEKRQSVAFWCNPISGHATLYWYQQILGQGPKLLIQFQNNGVVDDSQLPKDRFSAERLKGVDSTLKIQPAKLEDSAVYLCASSRGLADTQYFGPGTRLTVL.